Each of the 21 T cell receptor beta chains below was sequenced from the same sample in a study of shared clonotypes between healthy human individuals. The repertoire was sequenced with immunoSEQ multiplex PCR; TCRdb's copy has only in-frame clones and lacks some. The sample lists about 960,000 clones; 60% to 85% were seen once. Source material: memory CD4+ T cells sorted from blood. The subset here: CD45RA-negative fraction. The receptors originated from a young man in good health.

This clone has just a few counts. The gene calls are TRBV30 and TRBJ1-5; no definite D call. Germline loops: CDR1 GTSNPN, CDR2 SVGIG (reference sequence). Trimming cost V 8 bases and J 1 base, with 9 bases left between them. The CDR3 has 12 residues. CDR3: CAASGSNQPQHF. Written as DNA, the CDR3 is TGTGCCGCCAGTGGAAGCAATCAGCCCCAGCATTTT. Drawing the rest from reference TRBV30 and TRBJ1-5, the complete variable domain is SQTIHQWPATLVQPVGSPLSLECTVEGTSNPNLYWYRQAAGRGLQLLFYSVGIGQISSEVPQNLSASRPQDRQFILSSKKLLLSDSGFYLCAASGSNQPQHFGDGTRLSIL.

This chain links TRBV19 with TRBJ1-4, with no clear D. Per germline, CDR1 LNHDA and CDR2 SQIVND (reference sequence). V was cut by 7 bases and J by 8 bases, with 23 bases left in between. The CDR3 covers 16 residues. The CDR3 reads CASTPGVTPGVEKLFF. In nucleotides, the CDR3 is TGTGCCAGTACCCCTGGGGTCACCCCTGGGGTAGAAAAACTGTTTTTT.

The V gene is TRBV7-2, the J gene TRBJ2-7, with unresolved D. Germline-derived CDR1 and CDR2 are SGHTA and FQGNSA. This CDR3 is built from 14 residues. Trimming removed 0 bases from V and 3 bases from J, with 9 bases in between. The CDR3 DNA sequence: TGTGCCAGCAGCTTAGCGCTAATCGGCTACGAGCAGTACTTC. It specifies CASSLALIGYEQYF.

V is TRBV9 and J is TRBJ2-1, with D possibly matching TRBD2 (6 bases). Germline loops: CDR1 SGDLS, CDR2 YYNGEE. The CDR3 totals 13 residues. Trimming left V 4 bases short and J 8 bases short, with 13 bases between. The CDR3 nucleotides read TGTGCCAGCAGCTCGGGACTCAGGGATGAGCAGTTCTTC. Encoded protein: CASSSGLRDEQFF.

The rearrangement joins TRBV19 to TRBJ2-7; maybe TRBD2 (5 bases). Germline values: CDR1 LNHDA, CDR2 SQIVND (reference sequence). V lost 10 bases and J 3 bases, leaving 16 bases between the germline ends. The CDR3 has 13 residues. The CDR3 is CATRGPNLYEQYF. For the CDR3, the DNA is TGTGCCACGCGCGGGCCTAACCTCTACGAGCAGTACTTC.

This clone was detected a few times. The CDR3 region is CASSPPGRETEAFF. The CDR3 nucleotides are TGTGCCAGCTCACCACCCGGGAGGGAAACTGAAGCTTTCTTT. The chain carries TRBV18 and TRBJ1-1, with D unresolved. V was trimmed by 0 bases and J by 5 bases, leaving 10 bases between them. The CDR3 loop spans 14 amino acids. Germline V CDR1 and CDR2: KGHSH, LQKENI.

CDR3 region: CASTLPGQPQHF. The CDR3 DNA follows: TGTGCCAGCACTCTGCCGGGACAGCCCCAGCATTTT. The chain uses TRBV2 and TRBJ1-5; D remains unclear. V was shortened by 7 bases and J by 7 bases, with 11 bases between the two germline ends. The CDR3 has 12 residues. Germline V gives CDR1 SNHLY, CDR2 FYNNEI. Full variable domain (rest looked up from reference TRBV2 and TRBJ1-5): EPEVTQTPSHQVTQMGQEVILRCVPISNHLYFYWYRQILGQKVEFLVSFYNNEISEKSEIFDDQFSVERPDGSNFTLKIRSTKLEDSAMYFCASTLPGQPQHFGDGTRLSIL.

The V and J genes are TRBV30 and TRBJ2-2; TRBD1 is a possible D gene (5 bases). CDR1 and CDR2 (germline): GTSNPN, SVGIG (reference sequence). CDR3 length: 14 residues. V was pared by 0 bases and J by 4 bases, with 9 bases between. The CDR3 DNA reads TGTGCCTGGAGTGTTGGGGCAGCCACCGGGGAGCTGTTTTTT. Translating it yields CAWSVGAATGELFF.

This chain joins TRBV29-1 and TRBJ2-5; the D is unclear. The CDR3 is 13 amino acids. Looked up from germline, CDR1 is SQVTM and CDR2 is ANQGSEA. The V gene lost 7 bases and the J gene lost 4 bases, with 16 bases spanning the gap. The CDR3 sequence is CSAPGRLRETQYF. The CDR3, as DNA: TGCAGCGCCCCCGGCCGACTGAGAGAGACCCAGTACTTC.

This clone was counted between two and nine times. This rearrangement joins TRBV5-1 to TRBJ2-7, with TRBD2 matching 10 bases. The germline V gene encodes CDR1 SGHRS and CDR2 YFSETQ. The CDR3 totals 18 residues. The J segment lost 4 bases and the V segment lost 0 bases, leaving 13 bases of the junction unmatched. The CDR3 region is CASSLGLAGVRCLYEQYF. The CDR3 nucleotides read TGCGCCAGCAGCTTGGGTCTAGCGGGGGTTAGGTGTTTGTACGAGCAGTACTTC.

The rearrangement joins TRBV7-2 to TRBJ2-7, with D perhaps matching TRBD2 (6 bases). This CDR3 has 13 residues. V shed 1 base and J shed 4 bases, with 8 bases lying between them. The V gene's germline CDR1 is SGHTA and CDR2 FQGNSA. CDR3 loop: CASSLERAYEQYF. In DNA, the CDR3 is TGTGCCAGCAGCTTAGAGCGGGCTTACGAGCAGTACTTC.

With respect to this clone: This sequence is one base from a far larger clone and is likely a read error. The chain carries TRBV5-5 and TRBJ1-6, with TRBD1 as a possible D gene (5 bases). The CDR3 spans 13 residues. Trimming took off 0 bases at V and 7 bases at J, with 5 bases between the two ends. Germline V gives CDR1 SGHKS, CDR2 YYEKEE (reference sequence). CDR3 protein: CASSLGQNSPLHF. Here the CDR3 DNA reads TGTGCCAGCAGCTTGGGACAGAATTCACCCCTCCACTTT.

This chain uses TRBV29-1 with TRBJ2-5; 7 nucleotides align to TRBD1. V was pared by 6 bases and J by 5 bases, with 6 bases of the junction left unmatched. Germline-derived CDR1 and CDR2 are SQVTM and ANQGSEA. The CDR3 spans 12 residues. The CDR3 spells CSVQGVGETQYF. The DNA for the CDR3 is TGCAGCGTCCAGGGGGTTGGGGAGACCCAGTACTTC. Based on the CDR3 plus reference TRBV29-1 and TRBJ2-5, the full variable domain is SAVISQKPSRDICQRGTSLTIQCQVDSQVTMMFWYRQQPGQSLTLIATANQGSEATYESGFVIDKFPISRPNLTFSTLTVSNMSPEDSSIYLCSVQGVGETQYFGPGTRLLVL.

This chain links TRBV10-3 with TRBJ1-2, with 8 bases lining up with TRBD1. V lost 3 bases to trimming and J lost 2 bases; unmatched junction nucleotides: 5. The length of the CDR3 is 15 residues. CDR1 and CDR2 (germline): ENHRY, SYGVKD. For the CDR3, the DNA is TGTGCCATCAGTGATCTCCCAGGGGGCAACTATGGCTACACCTTC. It codes for CAISDLPGGNYGYTF.

The genes are TRBV18 and TRBJ2-7, with D possibly TRBD1 on 6 matching bases. The germline V gene encodes CDR1 KGHSH and CDR2 LQKENI. The V end lost 1 base, the J end lost 7 bases, and 14 bases lay between the germline ends. The CDR3 has 14 residues. CDR3 sequence reads: CASSPLAGQGEQYF. In DNA form, the CDR3 reads TGTGCCAGCTCACCACTAGCAGGTCAGGGGGAGCAGTACTTC.

A single count supports this clone. This chain connects TRBV7-2 to TRBJ2-5; no firm D call. The V and J ends lost 3 bases and 6 bases respectively, with 8 bases between them. CDR3 length: 12 amino acids. Germline V CDR1 and CDR2: SGHTA, FQGNSA. The CDR3 is CASSFPGQTQYF. DNA of the CDR3: TGTGCCAGCAGCTTCCCCGGGCAGACCCAGTACTTC. The full variable domain, with the rest looked up from reference TRBV7-2 and TRBJ2-5, is GAGVSQSPSNKVTEKGKDVELRCDPISGHTALYWYRQSLGQGLEFLIYFQGNSAPDKSGLPSDRFSAERTGGSVSTLTIQRTQQEDSAVYLCASSFPGQTQYFGPGTRLLVL.

V gene TRBV25-1 combines with J gene TRBJ2-2; 9 bases match TRBD2. Germline CDR1 and CDR2: MGHDK and SYGVNS. The V gene end was trimmed by 6 bases and the J gene end by 8 bases; junction bases not matched to a gene: 4. CDR3 size: 13 residues. DNA for the CDR3: TGTGCCAGCAGAGCTAGCGGGATAGGGGAGCTGTTTTTT. This sequence encodes CASRASGIGELFF.

This clone appeared once. The chain carries TRBV6-6 and TRBJ2-5; D perhaps matches TRBD1 (6 bases). TRBJ2-7 explains the end of the DNA better; the J call may be wrong. The germline CDR1 and CDR2 sequences are MNHNY and SVGAGI (reference sequence). This CDR3 is 13 amino acids long. This chain's CDR3 is CASSYGQTYEQYF. CDR3 coding DNA: TGTGCCAGCAGTTACGGACAGACCTACGAGCAGTACTTC.

V is TRBV19 and J is TRBJ1-3; D not certain. This CDR3 contains 15 residues. V was pared by 9 bases and J by 1 base, with 16 bases between. Germline V gene sequence: CDR1 LNHDA, CDR2 SQIVND (reference sequence). CDR3 DNA sequence: TGTGCCAGCTCACCCACTGGCAGTTCTGGAAACACCATATATTTT. It specifies CASSPTGSSGNTIYF.

V gene TRBV19 combines with J gene TRBJ1-2, with unresolved D. This CDR3 spans 12 amino acids. Trimming pared 5 bases from V and 8 bases from J, leaving 12 bases between. Germline V gene sequence: CDR1 LNHDA, CDR2 SQIVND (reference sequence). The DNA for the CDR3 is TGTGCCAGTAGTCAAGCCCCATTAGGCTACACCTTC. As protein: CASSQAPLGYTF. Together with reference TRBV19 and TRBJ1-2, the CDR3 gives the full variable domain: DGGITQSPKYLFRKEGQNVTLSCEQNLNHDAMYWYRQDPGQGLRLIYYSQIVNDFQKGDIAEGYSVSREKKESFPLTVTSAQKNPTAFYLCASSQAPLGYTFGSGTRLTVV.

The chain couples TRBV11-2 to TRBJ2-3, with D maybe TRBD2 (6 bases). Germline CDR1 SGHAT, CDR2 FQNNGV. Between the trimmed V and J ends, which lost 0 bases and 3 bases, there was a span of 22 bases. The CDR3 is 19 residues long. Written as DNA, the CDR3 is TGTGCCAGCAGCTTAGATCGCGGGACCCTTCTTTATAGGACAGATACGCAGTATTTT. It yields the protein CASSLDRGTLLYRTDTQYF.